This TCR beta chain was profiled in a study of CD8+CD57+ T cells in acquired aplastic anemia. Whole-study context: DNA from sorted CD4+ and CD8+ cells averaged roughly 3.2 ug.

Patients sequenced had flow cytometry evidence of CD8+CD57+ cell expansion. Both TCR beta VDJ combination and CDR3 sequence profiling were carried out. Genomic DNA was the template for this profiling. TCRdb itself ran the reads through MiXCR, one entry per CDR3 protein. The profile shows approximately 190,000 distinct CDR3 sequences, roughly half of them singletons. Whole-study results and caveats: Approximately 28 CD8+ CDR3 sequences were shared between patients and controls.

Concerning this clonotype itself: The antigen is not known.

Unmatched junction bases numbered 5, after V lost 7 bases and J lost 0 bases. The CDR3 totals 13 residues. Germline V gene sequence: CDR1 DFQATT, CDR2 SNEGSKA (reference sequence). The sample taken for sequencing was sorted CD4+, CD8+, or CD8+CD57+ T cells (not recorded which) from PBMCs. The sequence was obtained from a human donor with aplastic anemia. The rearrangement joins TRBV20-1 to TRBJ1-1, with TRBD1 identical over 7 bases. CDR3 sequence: CSGTGDMNTEAFF. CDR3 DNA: TGCAGTGGGACAGGAGACATGAACACTGAAGCTTTCTTT.